The following is a T cell receptor (beta chain) sequence with its context. Its antigen is still unknown. The data originate from a study of OX40 agonist ivuxolimab in advanced cancers. Findings of the study overall: There were, on average, more expanded clones in CD8+ T cells than in CD4+. In a subset of nonresponders, normalized T-cell clonal expansion was also low. The antigens recognized by the expanded peripheral T cells, that is their antigen specificity, were not determined.

Profiling relied on immunoSEQ multiplex PCR, and the TCRdb table lists in-frame clones only, not all of them. The sample yields fewer than 80,000 clones, roughly nine tenths seen once. Collection of blood occurred at baseline, at cycle 4 day 1, and at cycle 7 day 1. Trimming removed 0 bases from V and 11 bases from J; junction bases left unmatched: 2. Germline V gene data show CDR1 as SGDLS and CDR2 as YYNGEE. The CDR3 is 13 residues long. Source: CD4+ or CD8+ T cells sorted from blood, taken in a trial of the OX40 agonist ivuxolimab. The receptor was isolated from an adult with an advanced solid tumor such as melanoma, head and neck, liver or kidney cancer. The chain couples TRBV9 to TRBJ2-3; 11 positions match TRBD2. In DNA form, the CDR3 reads TGTGCCAGCAGCGTAGATACTAGCGGGAGGCAGTATTTT. It is translated as CASSVDTSGRQYF. The full variable domain, its missing parts supplied by reference TRBV9 and TRBJ2-3, is DSGVTQTPKHLITATGQRVTLRCSPRSGDLSVYWYQQSLDQGLQFLIQYYNGEERAKGNILERFSAQQFPDLHSELNLSSLELGDSALYFCASSVDTSGRQYFGPGTRLTVL.